The 6 T cell receptor beta chains presented below share a single source sample, sequenced in a study of neurological immune-mediated disorders. One entry per CDR3 protein results from TCRdb running MiXCR on the 5' RACE reads. Among more than 15,000 distinct CDR3 sequences, around 15% were seen once, and the ten largest hold roughly an eighth. Sequencing used PBMCs. The receptors shown here come from a man aged 55 to 70 with HTLV-1-associated myelopathy (HAM/TSP).

This clonotype was recorded at least ten times. V usage is TRBV5-1 and J usage is TRBJ2-7; TRBD1 or TRBD2 may be the D gene (5 bases each). V shed 4 bases and J shed 0 bases, with 11 bases lying between them. This CDR3 spans 14 amino acids. Germline CDR1 is SGHRS and CDR2 is YFSETQ. The CDR3 coding sequence is TGCGCCAGCAGCCGGGACGCGCTCTCCTACGAGCAGTACTTC. The encoded protein is CASSRDALSYEQYF.

By sample share, this clonotype is medium-sized. The chain couples TRBV7-6 to TRBJ1-1, with D unresolved. V lost 5 bases and J lost 0, with 7 bases in between. Germline V gene lookup returns CDR1 SGHVS and CDR2 FNYEAQ. CDR3 size: 13 residues. The CDR3 region is CASSADLNTEAFF. CDR3 DNA: TGTGCCAGCAGCGCAGATCTGAACACTGAAGCTTTCTTT.

There are many counts of this clonotype. At one of its ends the junction is not consistent with the germline gene, which may arise from a read error. The J gene is TRBJ2-6, the V gene TRBV24-1; D is ambiguous. In germline, CDR1 is KGHDR, CDR2 SFDVKD. This CDR3 has 14 amino acids. The DNA for the CDR3 is TGTGCCACCAGTAATTTGAACAGACCCAACGTCCTGACTTTC. Translation: CATSNLNRPNVLTF.

Ten or more counts support this clonotype. V and J are TRBV7-2 and TRBJ1-6, with unresolved D. The CDR3 sequence is 15 residues long. V was trimmed by 2 bases and J by 7 bases, leaving 12 bases between them. Per the germline V gene, CDR1 is SGHTA and CDR2 is FQGNSA. This CDR3 reads CASSLMIPVNSPLHF. The CDR3 nucleotides read TGTGCCAGCAGCTTAATGATTCCAGTCAATTCACCCCTCCACTTT.

The rearrangement uses TRBV18 and TRBJ2-1, with D perhaps being TRBD1 or TRBD2 (5 bases each). V lost 1 base, J lost 0 bases, and 7 bases lay in between. Per the germline V gene, CDR1 is KGHSH and CDR2 is LQKENI. The CDR3 spans 15 residues. The CDR3 nucleotides read TGTGCCAGCTCACCACGGGACGTCTCCTACAATGAGCAGTTCTTC. Protein: CASSPRDVSYNEQFF.

This clonotype occurred many times. The chain couples TRBV11-2 to TRBJ1-4; D is undetermined. The V gene lost 1 base and the J gene lost 7 bases, with 4 bases spanning the gap. CDR1 is SGHAT and CDR2 is FQNNGV in the germline V gene. The CDR3 is made up of 12 amino acids. CDR3 nucleotides: TGTGCCAGCAGCTTAGGTCGTGAAAAACTGTTTTTT. Its translation: CASSLGREKLFF.